The TCR beta chain described here comes from a study of blood T cell repertoires in COVID-19. Across the whole study: Sources were T cells, B-cell-depleted T cells, or PBMCs; the material itself was cDNA or gDNA.

Each participant's cohort was designated according to participant-reported clinical history. Data came from immunoSEQ multiplex PCR; TCRdb stores just in-frame clones and leaves some out. The sample carries approximately 390,000 clones, about 83% recorded once. V shed 6 bases and J shed 4 bases, with 16 bases lying between them. CDR1 is SNHLY, CDR2 FYNNEI, per germline. The CDR3 length is 16 residues. The sample comprised PBMCs or T cells enriched from blood (not recorded which). This sequence joins TRBV2 and TRBJ1-6; the D gene is possibly TRBD1 (5 bases). The clonotype comes from a woman between 45 and 65 years old who had recovered from COVID-19. CDR3 sequence: CASRGTGRWYNSPLHF. Here the CDR3 DNA reads TGTGCCAGCAGGGGTACAGGAAGGTGGTATAATTCACCCCTCCACTTT.